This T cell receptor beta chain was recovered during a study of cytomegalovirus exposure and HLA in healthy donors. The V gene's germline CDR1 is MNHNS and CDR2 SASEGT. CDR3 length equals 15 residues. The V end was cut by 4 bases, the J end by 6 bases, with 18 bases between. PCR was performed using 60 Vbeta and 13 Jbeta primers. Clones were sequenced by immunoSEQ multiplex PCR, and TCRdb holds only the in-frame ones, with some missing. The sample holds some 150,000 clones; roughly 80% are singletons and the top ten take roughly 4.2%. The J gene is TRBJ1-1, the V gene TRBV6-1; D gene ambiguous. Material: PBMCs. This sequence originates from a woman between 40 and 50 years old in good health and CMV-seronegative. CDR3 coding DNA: TGTGCCAGCAGTGGATACAGCCTCTCCTCTGCTGAAGCTTTCTTT. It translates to CASSGYSLSSAEAFF.